The 27 T cell receptor beta chains listed next were all sequenced from one sample in a study of cytomegalovirus exposure and HLA in healthy donors. 60 Vbeta and 13 Jbeta primers were used in PCR. The data were produced by immunoSEQ multiplex PCR, yet TCRdb's version contains in-frame clones alone and is incomplete. This table has some 90,000 clones, around four fifths appearing once. The specimen sequenced was PBMCs. The receptors originated from a male donor in good health and CMV-seropositive.

V is TRBV28 and J is TRBJ1-2, with TRBD1 as a possible D gene (5 bases). The germline CDR1 and CDR2 sequences are MDHEN and SYDVKM. CDR3 size: 14 residues. V was cut by 6 bases and J by 4 bases, with 15 bases left in between. CDR3 DNA sequence: TGTGCCAGCAGCCCTGTCGGGGGGAGCTATGGCTACACCTTC. Its translation: CASSPVGGSYGYTF.

V is TRBV19 and J is TRBJ1-4; possible D gene TRBD1, 6 bases. The CDR3 totals 13 residues. V lost 5 bases, J lost 7 bases, and 11 bases lay in between. CDR1 is LNHDA, CDR2 SQIVND, per germline (reference sequence). CDR3 loop: CASSRRQVEKLFF. CDR3 coding DNA: TGTGCCAGTAGTCGGCGACAGGTTGAAAAACTGTTTTTT.

The rearrangement links TRBV28 to TRBJ1-1; D perhaps matches TRBD1 (6 bases). The V end lost 2 bases, the J end lost 11 bases, and 9 bases lay between the germline ends. The CDR3 is made up of 11 amino acids. The germline V gene encodes CDR1 MDHEN and CDR2 SYDVKM. CDR3 sequence reads: CASSLQGWAFF. In nucleotides, the CDR3 is TGTGCCAGCAGTTTACAGGGGTGGGCTTTCTTT.

A word on this clone: At one end the junction does not follow the germline gene, possibly because of a read error. V and J are TRBV7-9 and TRBJ2-3; perhaps TRBD2 as D (5 bases). The CDR3 has 11 residues. Germline values: CDR1 SEHNR, CDR2 FQNEAQ (reference sequence). DNA for the CDR3: TGTGCCAGCAGCAACCTCCCCGGACTTGACTTT. Residues: CASSNLPGLDF.

The rearrangement uses TRBV28 and TRBJ1-4; 8 bases map to TRBD1. The germline V gene has CDR1 MDHEN and CDR2 SYDVKM. The J segment lost 5 bases and the V segment lost 7 bases, leaving 6 bases of the junction unmatched. This CDR3 spans 14 amino acids. The CDR3 protein is CASIQQGGNEKLFF. CDR3 nucleotide sequence: TGTGCCAGCATTCAACAGGGGGGGAATGAAAAACTGTTTTTT.

This clone was found once. The rearrangement links TRBV9 to TRBJ2-5, with 7 bases identical to TRBD2. The CDR3 loop spans 14 amino acids. V shed 5 bases, J shed 5 bases, and the junction held 9 bases outside the gene matches. Germline V gives CDR1 SGDLS, CDR2 YYNGEE. CDR3 DNA: TGTGCCAGCAGGGGGGAGGGGAGTATGGAGACCCAGTACTTC. Translated, it gives CASRGEGSMETQYF.

The J gene is TRBJ1-2, the V gene TRBV6-1; tentatively, D is TRBD1 (6 bases). The CDR3 spans 13 residues. Looked up from germline, CDR1 is MNHNS and CDR2 is SASEGT. The V end was cut by 1 base, the J end by 8 bases, with 11 bases between. The CDR3 spells CASSEVRGKGYTF. The CDR3 DNA is TGTGCCAGCAGTGAAGTTAGGGGGAAAGGCTACACCTTC.

The chain has TRBV28 and TRBJ2-7, with D perhaps matching TRBD1 (6 bases). Looked up from germline, CDR1 is MDHEN and CDR2 is SYDVKM. V was shortened by 6 bases and J by 1 base, with 13 bases between the two germline ends. The CDR3 has 14 residues. For the CDR3, the DNA is TGTGCCAGCAGGCCCCAGGGGATTTCCTACGAGCAGTACTTC. It encodes CASRPQGISYEQYF. The full variable domain, completed using reference TRBV28 and TRBJ2-7, is DVKVTQSSRYLVKRTGEKVFLECVQDMDHENMFWYRQDPGLGLRLIYFSYDVKMKEKGDIPEGYSVSREKKERFSLILESASTNQTSMYLCASRPQGISYEQYFGPGTRLTVT.

The chain couples TRBV10-2 to TRBJ2-3; 9 nucleotides agree with TRBD1. Germline CDR1 is WSHSY and CDR2 is SAAADI. The J segment lost 4 bases and the V segment lost 11 bases, leaving 13 bases of the junction unmatched. This CDR3 has 15 residues. CDR3 DNA: TGCGCCGTAAGACCGGGACAGGGTTTGTCAGATACGCAGTATTTT. Translated, it gives CAVRPGQGLSDTQYF.

The J gene is TRBJ1-6, the V gene TRBV6-1; 7 bases are a match to TRBD1. The V and J ends lost 2 bases and 18 bases, in that order; junction bases with no gene match: 16. This CDR3 contains 15 residues. Germline V gene sequence: CDR1 MNHNS, CDR2 SASEGT. The CDR3 loop is CASSERTGVLPVPHF. CDR3 sequence (DNA): TGTGCCAGCAGTGAAAGAACAGGGGTCCTCCCAGTACCCCACTTT.

This chain connects TRBV5-8 to TRBJ2-7; 7 bases agree with TRBD1. The V gene end was trimmed by 2 bases and the J gene end by 3 bases; junction bases not matched to a gene: 5. Germline V lookup: CDR1 SGHTS, CDR2 YDEGEE. The length of the CDR3 is 14 residues. The CDR3 spells CASSLGGGGYEQYF. The CDR3 nucleotides read TGTGCCAGCAGCTTAGGGGGCGGTGGCTACGAGCAGTACTTC.

This chain links TRBV7-2 with TRBJ2-2; D uncertain. Trimming removed 5 bases from V and 6 bases from J, with 13 bases in between. CDR1 and CDR2 (germline): SGHTA, FQGNSA. CDR3 size: 14 residues. As DNA, the CDR3 is TGTGCCAGCAGCCAACAATCCTTATCCGGGGAGCTGTTTTTT. Translation: CASSQQSLSGELFF.

The J gene is TRBJ1-6, the V gene TRBV27; 8 nucleotides match TRBD1. The CDR3 consists of 13 residues. Germline lookup yields CDR1 MNHEY and CDR2 SMNVEV (reference sequence). Trimming at V came to 6 bases and at J to 9 bases, leaving 4 bases not matched to a gene. The chain's CDR3 is CASRDREVSPLHF. The CDR3 DNA is TGTGCCAGCAGGGACAGGGAAGTTTCACCCCTCCACTTT.

With respect to this clone: Other DNA sequences from this sample encode an identical CDR3 as well. The chain couples TRBV19 to TRBJ2-7; a possible D gene is TRBD2 (5 bases). CDR3 length: 14 residues. Trimming removed 1 base at V and 0 bases at J, with 7 bases between. Germline CDR1 and CDR2: LNHDA and SQIVND (reference sequence). CDR3 in amino acids: CASSIAGSSYEQYF. For the CDR3, the DNA is TGTGCCAGTAGTATAGCTGGGAGCTCCTACGAGCAGTACTTC.

V is TRBV7-9 and J is TRBJ1-1, with D perhaps TRBD1 (5 bases). V was cut by 5 bases and J by 4 bases, with 17 bases left in between. This CDR3 contains 15 residues. Per the germline V gene, CDR1 is SEHNR and CDR2 is FQNEAQ (reference sequence). The CDR3 region is CASSVGAGGGTEAFF. In DNA form, the CDR3 reads TGTGCCAGCAGCGTCGGGGCGGGGGGGGGCACTGAAGCTTTCTTT.

The gene calls are TRBV29-1 and TRBJ1-6; TRBD1 matches at 8 bases. The CDR3 is made up of 15 amino acids. Germline V CDR1 and CDR2: SQVTM, ANQGSEA. V gave up 8 bases and J gave up 6 bases; unmatched junction bases: 12. The CDR3 protein is CSRGQAATTNSPLHF. CDR3 bases: TGCAGCAGGGGACAGGCCGCGACGACTAATTCACCCCTCCACTTT.

The V gene is TRBV7-7, the J gene TRBJ2-3; D remains unclear. V dropped 5 bases and J dropped 0 bases, with 9 bases sitting between them. CDR1 SSHAT and CDR2 FNYEAQ come from the germline V gene (reference sequence). The CDR3 totals 14 residues. CDR3 in amino acids: CASSLTESTDTQYF. DNA for the CDR3: TGTGCCAGCAGCCTCACAGAAAGCACAGATACGCAGTATTTT.

The chain is built from TRBV27 and TRBJ2-1, with 15 nucleotides matching TRBD2. The V gene's germline CDR1 is MNHEY and CDR2 SMNVEV (reference sequence). The CDR3 consists of 19 residues. With 3 bases clipped from V and 0 bases from J, the junction kept 6 bases outside the gene matches. This CDR3 reads CASSFSGLAGGFSYNEQFF. CDR3 nucleotide sequence: TGTGCCAGCAGTTTCTCCGGACTAGCGGGGGGGTTCTCCTACAATGAGCAGTTCTTC.

The chain links TRBV15 to TRBJ1-4, with 7 positions matching TRBD1. This CDR3 region has 15 residues. Germline V CDR1 and CDR2: LNHNV, YYDKDF (reference sequence). The junction had 5 bases not matched to a gene; V was cut back by 0 bases and J by 7 bases. DNA of the CDR3: TGTGCCACCAGCAGAGATACCGGGACAGCTGAAAAACTGTTTTTT. Amino acids: CATSRDTGTAEKLFF. The full variable domain, with the rest looked up from reference TRBV15 and TRBJ1-4, is DAMVIQNPRYQVTQFGKPVTLSCSQTLNHNVMYWYQQKSSQAPKLLFHYYDKDFNNEADTPDNFQSRRPNTSFCFLDIRSPGLGDTAMYLCATSRDTGTAEKLFFGSGTQLSVL.

The genes are TRBV7-9 and TRBJ2-7; no clear D. Germline CDR1 and CDR2: SEHNR and FQNEAQ (reference sequence). CDR3 length: 15 residues. Between the trimmed V and J ends, which lost 5 bases and 4 bases, there was a span of 18 bases. The DNA for the CDR3 is TGTGCCAGCAGCCCTTTACTGGGCGTACTTTACGAGCAGTACTTC. This translates into CASSPLLGVLYEQYF. Full variable domain (missing parts from reference TRBV7-9 and TRBJ2-7): DTGVSQNPRHKITKRGQNVTFRCDPISEHNRLYWYRQTLGQGPEFLTYFQNEAQLEKSRLLSDRFSAERPKGSFSTLEIQRTEQGDSAMYLCASSPLLGVLYEQYFGPGTRLTVT.

The chain combines TRBV29-1 with TRBJ2-4; 8 bases align to TRBD1. The CDR3 spans 17 residues. V shed 7 bases, J shed 8 bases, and the junction held 22 bases outside the gene matches. Germline CDR1 is SQVTM and CDR2 is ANQGSEA. The CDR3 loop reads CSAKNSRQGAKSYIQYF. CDR3 in DNA: TGCAGCGCCAAGAATTCCCGGCAGGGGGCGAAAAGCTACATTCAGTACTTC.

The rearrangement links TRBV5-1 to TRBJ2-5, with TRBD2 matching over 8 bases. Germline CDR1 and CDR2: SGHRS and YFSETQ. The CDR3 sequence is 17 residues long. J lost 3 bases, V lost 0 bases, and 10 bases had no gene match. The DNA for the CDR3 is TGCGCCAGCAGCTTGGGGTACCACAGCGGGAGAAAAGAGACCCAGTACTTC. Its protein is CASSLGYHSGRKETQYF. The variable domain in full, completed from reference TRBV5-1 and TRBJ2-5, reads KAGVTQTPRYLIKTRGQQVTLSCSPISGHRSVSWYQQTPGQGLQFLFEYFSETQRNKGNFPGRFSGRQFSNSRSEMNVSTLELGDSALYLCASSLGYHSGRKETQYFGPGTRLLVL.

The chain couples TRBV29-1 to TRBJ1-3; 7 nucleotides match TRBD1. This CDR3 contains 14 residues. CDR1 and CDR2 from the germline V gene are SQVTM and ANQGSEA. The V segment lost 1 base and the J segment 4 bases; nucleotides outside the gene matches: 4. The CDR3 region is CSVEGGTVGNTIYF. CDR3 DNA: TGCAGCGTTGAAGGTGGGACAGTCGGAAACACCATATATTTT.

The V call is TRBV7-9, the J call TRBJ2-7; D is ambiguous. Germline V gene sequence: CDR1 SEHNR, CDR2 FQNEAQ (reference sequence). Trimming took off 0 bases at V and 5 bases at J, with 17 bases between the two ends. This CDR3 has 16 amino acids. The CDR3 sequence is CASSLARRPPFDEQYF. The CDR3 nucleotides read TGTGCCAGCAGCTTAGCTCGCAGGCCTCCCTTTGACGAGCAGTACTTC.

J is TRBJ2-2 and V is TRBV6-6, with 10 positions matching TRBD2. Per germline, CDR1 MNHNY and CDR2 SVGAGI (reference sequence). V gave up 8 bases and J gave up 1 base; unmatched junction bases: 4. The CDR3 is 15 amino acids. CDR3 sequence reads: CASRGLAVNTGELFF. The CDR3 bases are TGTGCCAGCCGTGGACTAGCGGTGAACACCGGGGAGCTGTTTTTT.

This clone has just a few counts. The junction shows a germline mismatch at one end, possibly a read error. V usage is TRBV5-1 and J usage is TRBJ1-2, with a tentative D call TRBD1 (5 bases). The length of the CDR3 is 11 residues. Germline CDR1 is SGHRS and CDR2 is YFSETQ. The CDR3 sequence is CASTGPSGYTF. The DNA of the CDR3 is TGCGCTAGCACAGGCCCTTCTGGCTACACCTTC. Combining the CDR3 with reference TRBV5-1 and TRBJ1-2 gives the whole variable domain KAGVTQTPRYLIKTRGQQVTLSCSPISGHRSVSWYQQTPGQGLQFLFEYFSETQRNKGNFPGRFSGRQFSNSRSEMNVSTLELGDSALYLCASTGPSGYTFGSGTRLTVV.

The CDR3 DNA sequence: TGTGCCAGCAGCGCTGACAGCTCTGGAAACACCATATATTTT. This translates into CASSADSSGNTIYF. The V gene is TRBV9, the J gene TRBJ1-3; TRBD1 is a possible D gene (5 bases). Trimming left V 3 bases short and J 0 bases short, with 7 bases between. Germline CDR1 and CDR2: SGDLS and YYNGEE. The CDR3 is made up of 14 amino acids.